The rows below give T cell receptor beta chains drawn from one sample of a study of identifying expanded T cells in peripheral blood. Clones were sequenced by immunoSEQ multiplex PCR, and TCRdb holds only the in-frame ones, with some missing. The table shows approximately 80,000 clones, with roughly four fifths occurring only once. The source material was blood. The receptor source for this set is a person aged 18 to 70 in good health. The CDR3 runs from the conserved cysteine through the conserved F or W. The order of the fields is CDR3 protein, CDR3 DNA, clone size, V gene, J gene, D gene. A D gene is named only where the DNA matches it firmly. Where a row states a size, it is once, few, many or the class of an expanded clone; other rows omit it.

CDR3aa: CASSLGGRGIDTQYF
CDR3nt: TGTGCCAGCAGCTTAGGTGGGAGGGGGATAGATACGCAGTATTTT
abundance: -
v_gene: TRBV7-2
j_gene: TRBJ2-3
d_gene: -

CDR3aa: CASSVRLDHTNEQFF
CDR3nt: TGCGCCAGCAGCGTACGTTTGGACCACACCAATGAGCAGTTCTTC
abundance: -
v_gene: TRBV5-1
j_gene: TRBJ2-1
d_gene: -

CDR3aa: CASSCRGVSNQPQHF
CDR3nt: TGTGCCAGCAGCTGTCGGGGCGTTAGCAATCAGCCCCAGCATTTT
abundance: -
v_gene: TRBV7-4
j_gene: TRBJ1-5
d_gene: -

CDR3aa: CASSLESSGDNEQFF
CDR3nt: TGTGCCAGCAGCTTAGAGTCTAGCGGCGACAATGAGCAGTTCTTC
abundance: -
v_gene: TRBV11-3
j_gene: TRBJ2-1
d_gene: TRBD2

CDR3aa: CASIQAGGEETQYF
CDR3nt: TGTGCCAGCATTCAAGCGGGAGGGGAAGAGACCCAGTACTTC
abundance: -
v_gene: TRBV6-5
j_gene: TRBJ2-5
d_gene: TRBD2

CDR3aa: CASSMGGPYEQYF
CDR3nt: TGTGCCAGTAGTATGGGGGGACCCTACGAGCAGTACTTC
abundance: -
v_gene: TRBV19
j_gene: TRBJ2-7
d_gene: -

CDR3aa: CASSAQSSSYNEQFF
CDR3nt: TGTGCCAGCAGCGCACAGAGCAGCTCCTACAATGAGCAGTTCTTC
abundance: -
v_gene: TRBV27
j_gene: TRBJ2-1
d_gene: -

CDR3aa: CASSTARREVLGTKNIQYF
CDR3nt: TGTGCCAGCAGCACAGCTCGGCGGGAGGTCTTGGGTACCAAAAACATTCAGTACTTC
abundance: -
v_gene: TRBV21-1
j_gene: TRBJ2-4
d_gene: -

CDR3aa: CAWSSRLQETQYF
CDR3nt: TGTGCCTGGAGTAGCCGTCTCCAAGAGACCCAGTACTTC
abundance: once
v_gene: TRBV30
j_gene: TRBJ2-5
d_gene: -

CDR3aa: CASSPGLFEQFF
CDR3nt: TGTGCCAGCAGCCCCGGACTTTTCGAGCAGTTCTTC
abundance: -
v_gene: TRBV11-2
j_gene: TRBJ2-1
d_gene: -

CDR3aa: CASSYSRGPSYEQYF
CDR3nt: TGTGCCAGCAGTTACTCGCGCGGCCCCTCCTACGAGCAGTACTTC
abundance: -
v_gene: TRBV6-8
j_gene: TRBJ2-7
d_gene: -

CDR3aa: CAISDRGPEPEAFF
CDR3nt: TGTGCCATCAGTGACAGGGGGCCTGAACCTGAAGCTTTCTTT
abundance: -
v_gene: TRBV10-3
j_gene: TRBJ1-1
d_gene: TRBD1

CDR3aa: CASSLGSTGVSYNEQFF
CDR3nt: TGTGCCAGCAGCTTAGGTTCGACAGGGGTCTCCTACAATGAGCAGTTCTTC
abundance: -
v_gene: TRBV7-2
j_gene: TRBJ2-1
d_gene: TRBD1

CDR3aa: CASSLRAGRHEQYF
CDR3nt: TGTGCCAGCAGCTTAAGGGCAGGTAGGCACGAGCAGTACTTC
abundance: -
v_gene: TRBV7-2
j_gene: TRBJ2-7
d_gene: -

CDR3aa: CASSLGEGSEYEQYF
CDR3nt: TGTGCCAGCAGCCTTGGAGAGGGATCAGAATACGAGCAGTACTTC
abundance: -
v_gene: TRBV11-3
j_gene: TRBJ2-7
d_gene: -

CDR3aa: CASSPDAGRAYEQYF
CDR3nt: TGTGCCAGCAGTCCCGACGCCGGGAGAGCCTACGAGCAGTACTTC
abundance: few
v_gene: TRBV6-5
j_gene: TRBJ2-7
d_gene: -